Following are 25 T cell receptor beta chains from one sample sequenced in a study of graft-versus-host responses after intestinal transplantation. TCRdb's table, derived via immunoSEQ multiplex PCR, lists solely in-frame clones and lacks some. The sample consists of under 7,500 clones, 20% to 30% of them appearing once. This specimen was alloreactive CD4+ T cells from a mixed lymphocyte reaction culture, taken before intestinal transplant. Subset of the sample: CFSE-low proliferating T cells sorted from approximately six-day pre-transplant mixed lymphocyte reaction (GvH or HvG direction). The receptors originated from a human patient who received an intestinal transplant.

This clone was seen a few times. This chain links TRBV2 with TRBJ2-5; D gene unclear. V lost 4 bases and J 5 bases, leaving 5 bases between the germline ends. Germline assignment: CDR1 SNHLY and CDR2 FYNNEI. This CDR3 is built from 11 residues. The CDR3 protein is CASSVAETQYF. CDR3 nucleotides: TGTGCCAGCAGTGTTGCCGAGACCCAGTACTTC.

This sequence joins TRBV5-1 and TRBJ2-3; 10 bases line up with TRBD2. In germline, CDR1 is SGHRS, CDR2 YFSETQ. The CDR3 covers 21 residues. V shed 1 base and J 4 bases; nucleotides not matched to a gene: 21. The CDR3 bases are TGCGCCAGCAGCTTGCCCCACCTAGCGGGAGCAGGGTCGAGCACCGCAGATACGCAGTATTTT. Its translation: CASSLPHLAGAGSSTADTQYF. Based on the CDR3 plus reference TRBV5-1 and TRBJ2-3, the full variable domain is KAGVTQTPRYLIKTRGQQVTLSCSPISGHRSVSWYQQTPGQGLQFLFEYFSETQRNKGNFPGRFSGRQFSNSRSEMNVSTLELGDSALYLCASSLPHLAGAGSSTADTQYFGPGTRLTVL.

This clone came up a few times. V and J are TRBV5-8 and TRBJ2-2; no firm D call. Trimming pared 3 bases from V and 2 bases from J, leaving 11 bases between. The CDR3 is 15 residues long. Germline lookup yields CDR1 SGHTS and CDR2 YDEGEE. CDR3 sequence (DNA): TGTGCCAGCAGCTCCCGGGTCCTAAACACCGGGGAGCTGTTTTTT. This encodes CASSSRVLNTGELFF.

The table lists this clone with a few counts. Germline and junction disagree at one end, which may indicate a read error. This rearrangement joins TRBV30 to TRBJ2-5; TRBD2 is a possible D gene (7 bases). The CDR3 has 12 amino acids. Germline V gives CDR1 GTSNPN, CDR2 SVGIG (reference sequence). CDR3: CPWTGGQETQYF. CDR3 nucleotides: TGTCCCTGGACCGGGGGGCAGGAGACCCAGTACTTC. The variable domain in full, with the rest retrieved from reference TRBV30 and TRBJ2-5, is SQTIHQWPATLVQPVGSPLSLECTVEGTSNPNLYWYRQAAGRGLQLLFYSVGIGQISSEVPQNLSASRPQDRQFILSSKKLLLSDSGFYLCPWTGGQETQYFGPGTRLLVL.

V is TRBV2 and J is TRBJ2-5; 7 bases are a match to TRBD1. The CDR3 has 13 residues. Germline lookup yields CDR1 SNHLY and CDR2 FYNNEI. V was clipped by 4 bases and J by 3 bases; unmatched bases: 2. This CDR3 is CASSVDREETQYF. The CDR3 coding sequence is TGTGCCAGCAGTGTCGACAGGGAAGAGACCCAGTACTTC.

The rearrangement joins TRBV28 to TRBJ2-1; tentative D call: TRBD1 (5 bases). The CDR3 totals 13 residues. Between the trimmed V and J ends, which lost 6 bases and 6 bases, there was a span of 12 bases. Germline loops: CDR1 MDHEN, CDR2 SYDVKM. DNA of the CDR3: TGTGCCAGCAGGGGGCGGTTTTTCAATGAGCAGTTCTTC. Translating gives CASRGRFFNEQFF.

By share, this clone counts as medium-sized. The CDR3 sequence is CASSRTPSTNEKLFF. CDR3 nucleotides: TGTGCCAGCAGCAGGACTCCTTCAACTAATGAAAAACTGTTTTTT. The chain links TRBV6-1 to TRBJ1-4; D ambiguous. Deletions cut 6 bases from V and 0 bases from J, with 11 bases between. In germline, CDR1 is MNHNS, CDR2 SASEGT. This CDR3 spans 15 amino acids.

This rearrangement joins TRBV18 to TRBJ2-7; D is unclear. Germline V lookup: CDR1 KGHSH, CDR2 LQKENI. V shed 0 bases and J shed 3 bases, with 12 bases lying between them. This CDR3 is 15 amino acids long. CDR3 loop: CASSPPARTDYEQYF. The CDR3 nucleotides read TGTGCCAGCTCACCACCGGCCCGAACCGACTACGAGCAGTACTTC.

By sample fraction, this clone is large. The chain employs TRBV7-9 and TRBJ2-4, with 8 bases matching TRBD1. V gave up 3 bases and J gave up 5 bases; unmatched junction bases: 0. The CDR3 runs to 13 residues. The V gene's germline CDR1 is SEHNR and CDR2 FQNEAQ (reference sequence). CDR3 DNA sequence: TGTGCCAGCAGCTTGACAGGGGAAAACATTCAGTACTTC. This gives the protein CASSLTGENIQYF. The full variable domain, rest sourced from reference TRBV7-9 and TRBJ2-4, is DTGVSQNPRHKITKRGQNVTFRCDPISEHNRLYWYRQTLGQGPEFLTYFQNEAQLEKSRLLSDRFSAERPKGSFSTLEIQRTEQGDSAMYLCASSLTGENIQYFGAGTRLSVL.

This clone was picked up a small number of times. The genes are TRBV4-2 and TRBJ1-2, with TRBD1 matching over 12 bases. The CDR3 has 16 residues. V was clipped by 7 bases and J by 4 bases; unmatched bases: 10. CDR1 is LGHNA and CDR2 is YNFKEQ in the germline V gene. CDR3 DNA: TGTGCCAGCACCGGGACAGGGGGCGGGAGAGTCTATGGCTACACCTTC. It yields the protein CASTGTGGGRVYGYTF.

This clone was counted between two and nine times. This chain joins TRBV9 and TRBJ2-2; D unresolved. CDR3 length: 14 amino acids. Germline V CDR1 and CDR2: SGDLS, YYNGEE. Trimming left V 3 bases short and J 0 bases short, with 6 bases between. This chain's CDR3 is CASSAPTNTGELFF. Written as DNA, the CDR3 is TGTGCCAGCAGCGCGCCAACGAACACCGGGGAGCTGTTTTTT.

The J gene is TRBJ2-7, the V gene TRBV6-1, with D tentatively TRBD1 (6 bases). CDR1 and CDR2 from the germline V gene are MNHNS and SASEGT. The CDR3 has 14 amino acids. V was trimmed by 6 bases and J by 0 bases, leaving 12 bases between them. CDR3 residues: CASRRQESSYEQYF. CDR3 sequence (DNA): TGTGCCAGCAGGCGACAGGAAAGCTCCTACGAGCAGTACTTC.

Concerning this clone: A much larger clonotype is one base distant, so this may be a read error. The DNA of the CDR3 is TGCAGCGCTGAAGACGCGGACAGGGGAGGCTATGGCTACACCTTC. It encodes CSAEDADRGGYGYTF. The chain couples TRBV29-1 to TRBJ1-2; 9 nucleotides agree with TRBD1. In germline, CDR1 is SQVTM, CDR2 ANQGSEA. CDR3 length: 15 residues. The complete variable domain, with remaining parts taken from reference TRBV29-1 and TRBJ1-2, reads SAVISQKPSRDICQRGTSLTIQCQVDSQVTMMFWYRQQPGQSLTLIATANQGSEATYESGFVIDKFPISRPNLTFSTLTVSNMSPEDSSIYLCSAEDADRGGYGYTFGSGTRLTVV.

The chain combines TRBV28 with TRBJ2-5; TRBD2 matches 11 bases. Germline-derived CDR1 and CDR2 are MDHEN and SYDVKM. The CDR3 is 14 amino acids. V dropped 5 bases and J dropped 5; count of bases not matched to a gene: 4. The CDR3 DNA reads as TGTGCCAGCAGTACTAGCGGGAGACGTGAGACCCAGTACTTC. Amino acids: CASSTSGRRETQYF.

V usage is TRBV7-9 and J usage is TRBJ2-1, with 7 bases that match TRBD2. Trimming removed 0 bases from V and 9 bases from J; junction bases left unmatched: 5. Looked up from germline, CDR1 is SEHNR and CDR2 is FQNEAQ (reference sequence). The CDR3 runs 14 residues. The CDR3 DNA sequence: TGTGCCAGCAGCTTAGCGGGAGGGCAGGGTGAGCAGTTCTTC. Its protein product is CASSLAGGQGEQFF.

Details on this clone: Only one base separates this from a far larger clonotype, so it likely reflects a read error. The conserved phenylalanine or tryptophan normally closing the CDR3 is absent here, so this likely arose from a read error. The V gene is TRBV9, the J gene TRBJ1-2; the D gene is possibly TRBD1 (5 bases). Trimming removed 0 bases from V and 4 bases from J, with 10 bases in between. CDR1 and CDR2 from the germline V gene are SGDLS and YYNGEE. This CDR3 is built from 14 residues. DNA for the CDR3: TGTGCCAGCAGCGTAGTTGGGGACGCCTATGGCTACACCCTC. This translates into CASSVVGDAYGYTL.

This chain connects TRBV6-5 to TRBJ2-7; 15 bases line up with TRBD2. This CDR3 has 16 residues. The germline V gene has CDR1 MNHEY and CDR2 SVGAGI. The V segment lost 2 bases and the J segment 5 bases; nucleotides outside the gene matches: 4. The CDR3 is CASSYLGTSGRHEQYF. In DNA, the CDR3 is TGTGCCAGCAGTTACCTGGGGACTAGCGGGAGGCACGAGCAGTACTTC.

The chain is built from TRBV5-4 and TRBJ1-1; D is uncertain. From germline, CDR1 is SGHNT and CDR2 YYREEE (reference sequence). This CDR3 spans 12 amino acids. The V and J ends lost 4 bases and 7 bases respectively, with 11 bases between them. CDR3 amino acids: CASSIGNVEAFF. CDR3 DNA sequence: TGTGCCAGCAGCATCGGCAATGTTGAAGCTTTCTTT.

By sample fraction, this clone is medium-sized. This chain joins TRBV5-6 and TRBJ1-1; 7 bases agree with TRBD1. The CDR3 is 14 amino acids. The V gene's germline CDR1 is SGHDT and CDR2 YYEEEE. Unmatched junction bases numbered 2, after V lost 3 bases and J lost 0 bases. The DNA for the CDR3 is TGTGCCAGCAGCTGGACAGGCTTGAACACTGAAGCTTTCTTT. The encoded protein is CASSWTGLNTEAFF.

By sample fraction, this clone is medium-sized. The rearrangement uses TRBV11-2 and TRBJ2-7, with TRBD1 as a possible D gene (5 bases). From germline, CDR1 is SGHAT and CDR2 FQNNGV. The CDR3 is made up of 16 amino acids. Deletions cut 5 bases from V and 1 base from J, with 18 bases between. The CDR3 DNA follows: TGTGCCAGCAGCCTGGTGGGCCAGGGTGTTTCCTACGAGCAGTACTTC. Protein: CASSLVGQGVSYEQYF.

This clone came up a few times. The gene calls are TRBV10-3 and TRBJ1-1, with a weak D call TRBD1 (5 bases). V was cut by 4 bases and J by 1 base, with 10 bases left in between. There are 14 residues in the CDR3. The germline V gene encodes CDR1 ENHRY and CDR2 SYGVKD. The CDR3 region has the DNA TGTGCCATCAGTGCGGGGGGACCGAACACTGAAGCTTTCTTT. This gives the protein CAISAGGPNTEAFF.

This clone was picked up a small number of times. CDR3 nucleotide sequence: TGTGCCAGCAGCGCCCCACCGTATAATTCACCCCTCCACTTT. It codes for CASSAPPYNSPLHF. The genes are TRBV9 and TRBJ1-6; no firm D call. CDR1 is SGDLS and CDR2 is YYNGEE in the germline V gene. This CDR3 spans 14 amino acids. Trimming left V 3 bases short and J 4 bases short, with 8 bases between.

The chain joins TRBV6-1 to TRBJ2-7, with TRBD1 as a possible D gene (5 bases). Trimming removed 2 bases from V and 3 bases from J, with 14 bases in between. Germline V gene data show CDR1 as MNHNS and CDR2 as SASEGT. The CDR3 consists of 15 residues. CDR3 loop: CASSESWGRLYEQYF. CDR3 DNA: TGTGCCAGCAGTGAATCCTGGGGCAGACTCTACGAGCAGTACTTC.

Remarks on this clone: Other DNA sequences from this sample encode an identical CDR3 as well. This sequence joins TRBV5-5 and TRBJ1-3; a weak D match, TRBD1 (5 bases). The germline V gene has CDR1 SGHKS and CDR2 YYEKEE (reference sequence). Trimming stripped 1 base from V and 1 base from J, with 12 bases between. The CDR3 is 16 residues long. The DNA of the CDR3 is TGTGCCAGCAGCTTGAGGGGTTCTAGGTCTGGAAACACCATATATTTT. It codes for CASSLRGSRSGNTIYF.

This clone was counted a few times. The J gene is TRBJ2-7, the V gene TRBV4-3, with 7 bases aligning to TRBD2. The J segment lost 4 bases and the V segment lost 4 bases, leaving 13 bases of the junction unmatched. CDR1 LGHNA and CDR2 YSLEER come from the germline V gene. The length of the CDR3 is 16 residues. The CDR3 DNA reads as TGCGCCAGCAGCCCGACCCCAGTGGGAGGGCCTTACGAGCAGTACTTC. Encoded protein: CASSPTPVGGPYEQYF.